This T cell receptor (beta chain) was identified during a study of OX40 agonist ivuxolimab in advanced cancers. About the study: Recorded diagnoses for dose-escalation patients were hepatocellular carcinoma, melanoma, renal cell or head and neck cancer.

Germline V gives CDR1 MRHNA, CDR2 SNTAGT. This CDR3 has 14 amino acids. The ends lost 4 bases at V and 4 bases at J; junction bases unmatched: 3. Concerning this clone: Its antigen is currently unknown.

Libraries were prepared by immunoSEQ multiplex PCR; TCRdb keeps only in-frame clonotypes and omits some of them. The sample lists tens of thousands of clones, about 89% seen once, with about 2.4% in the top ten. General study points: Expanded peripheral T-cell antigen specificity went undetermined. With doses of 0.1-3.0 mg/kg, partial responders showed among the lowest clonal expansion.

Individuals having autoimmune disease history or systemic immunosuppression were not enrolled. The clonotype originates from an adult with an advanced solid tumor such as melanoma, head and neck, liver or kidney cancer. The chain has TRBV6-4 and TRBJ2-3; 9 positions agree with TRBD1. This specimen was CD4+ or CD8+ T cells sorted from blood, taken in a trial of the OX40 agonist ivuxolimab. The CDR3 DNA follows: TGTGCCAGCAGTGCCCGGACAGGGGCAGATACGCAGTATTTT. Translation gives CASSARTGADTQYF.